The entry below gives a single T cell receptor beta chain sequence along with its context. The data were obtained in a study of early T cells in non-severe SARS-CoV-2 infection. MiXCR was run by TCRdb on the 5' RACE reads, yielding one entry per CDR3 protein. The sample records about 67,000 distinct CDR3 sequences, 9% to 10% being singletons. The ends were cut back, 7 bases at V and 0 bases at J, with 16 bases in the middle. Germline CDR1 reads MNHNY; CDR2 reads SVGAGI (reference sequence). There are 16 residues in the CDR3. This receptor was taken from an adult who was a healthcare worker with PCR-confirmed SARS-CoV-2 infection or an uninfected control (not recorded which). The sample here was whole blood, taken at baseline. The V call is TRBV6-6, the J call TRBJ2-1; D might be TRBD2 (6 bases). The CDR3 DNA sequence: TGTGCCAGCATCTGGAGTGGAGGGGCCTCCTACAATGAGCAGTTCTTC. Protein: CASIWSGGASYNEQFF.